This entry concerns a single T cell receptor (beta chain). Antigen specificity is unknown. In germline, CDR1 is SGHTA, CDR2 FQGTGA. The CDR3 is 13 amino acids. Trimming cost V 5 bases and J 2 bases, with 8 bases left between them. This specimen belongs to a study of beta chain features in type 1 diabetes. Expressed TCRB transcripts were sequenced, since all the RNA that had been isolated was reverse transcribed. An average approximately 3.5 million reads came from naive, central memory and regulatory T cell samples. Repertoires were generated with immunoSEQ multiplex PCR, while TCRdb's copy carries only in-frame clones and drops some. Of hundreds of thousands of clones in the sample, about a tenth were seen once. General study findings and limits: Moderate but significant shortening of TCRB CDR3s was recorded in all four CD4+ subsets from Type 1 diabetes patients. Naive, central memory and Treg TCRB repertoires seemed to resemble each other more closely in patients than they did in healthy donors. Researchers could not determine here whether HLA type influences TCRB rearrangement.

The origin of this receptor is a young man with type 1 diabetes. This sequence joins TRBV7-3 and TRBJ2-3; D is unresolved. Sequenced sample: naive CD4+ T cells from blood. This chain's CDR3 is CASSPYYTDTQYF. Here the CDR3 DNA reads TGTGCCAGCAGCCCATACTACACAGATACGCAGTATTTT.